This T cell receptor (beta chain) was captured in a study of T cell responses to AZD1222 COVID-19 vaccine. On this clone: Its target is unknown.

CDR1 is SGHTA and CDR2 is FQGTGA in the germline V gene. The CDR3 spans 16 residues. The V and J ends lost 5 bases and 0 bases respectively, with 11 bases between them. Overall study results and limits: A mostly white British donor set with more females was recruited, and clonal diversity was possibly underestimated. Just 5 to 7 AZD1222 recipients were seropositive at baseline.

Method: immunoSEQ multiplex PCR; TCRdb's copy keeps in-frame clones and lacks some. The sample holds approximately 150,000 clones, about 92% seen once. J is TRBJ2-6 and V is TRBV7-3; D call uncertain. This receptor was taken from an adult who had recovered from COVID-19. The sequencing here drew on peripheral blood, taken after recovery from COVID-19. The CDR3: CASSPGRISGANVLTF. The CDR3 DNA reads TGTGCCAGCAGCCCCGGACGGATCTCTGGGGCCAACGTCCTGACTTTC.